The next 24 T cell receptor beta chains were all read from a single sample in a study of cytomegalovirus exposure and HLA in healthy donors. PCR was performed using 60 Vbeta and 13 Jbeta primers. Method: immunoSEQ multiplex PCR; TCRdb's copy keeps in-frame clones and lacks some. The data contain 180,000 or so clones, around 80% of them seen just once; the ten biggest clones take up roughly 0.82%. Sequencing used PBMCs. These receptors originate from a female donor in good health and CMV-seronegative.

The chain recombines TRBV6-5 with TRBJ1-2; 8 bases map to TRBD1. With 8 bases clipped from V and 8 bases from J, the junction kept 4 bases outside the gene matches. The CDR3 runs 11 residues. Germline-derived CDR1 and CDR2 are MNHEY and SVGAGI. Here the CDR3 reads CASGQGAGYTF. Written as DNA, the CDR3 is TGTGCCAGCGGACAGGGAGCCGGCTACACCTTC.

The gene calls are TRBV18 and TRBJ2-5, with D maybe TRBD1 (6 bases). The CDR3 has 14 amino acids. V lost 3 bases and J lost 2, with 10 bases in between. Germline CDR1 is KGHSH and CDR2 is LQKENI. The CDR3 here is CASSPGATQETQYF. For the CDR3, the DNA is TGTGCCAGCTCACCGGGGGCAACTCAAGAGACCCAGTACTTC.

The rearrangement links TRBV25-1 to TRBJ2-7; the D is unclear. Trimming stripped 3 bases from V and 8 bases from J, with 14 bases between. Germline V gives CDR1 MGHDK, CDR2 SYGVNS. The CDR3 is 13 residues long. CDR3 region: CASSDPNRDKQYF. The CDR3 nucleotides are TGTGCCAGCAGTGACCCTAACAGAGACAAGCAGTACTTC.

V and J are TRBV5-6 and TRBJ2-3; 9 bases align to TRBD1. Per germline, CDR1 SGHDT and CDR2 YYEEEE. The CDR3 spans 17 residues. V shed 1 base and J 3 bases; nucleotides not matched to a gene: 9. This chain's CDR3 is CASSLINRDRETDTQYF. The CDR3 bases are TGTGCCAGCAGCTTGATAAACCGGGACAGGGAAACAGATACGCAGTATTTT.

The chain uses TRBV5-4 and TRBJ1-1; no firm D call. The germline gives CDR1 SGHNT, CDR2 YYREEE (reference sequence). This CDR3 region has 14 residues. V lost 5 bases to trimming and J lost 2 bases, with 13 bases between them. CDR3 loop: CASRPSPGNTEAFF. CDR3 DNA: TGTGCCAGCAGGCCTTCCCCGGGAAACACTGAAGCTTTCTTT.

As for this clone: The germline gene is not matched at one end of the junction; a read error may be the cause. The chain combines TRBV9 with TRBJ1-1, with a tentative D call TRBD1 (6 bases). CDR1 SGDLS and CDR2 YYNGEE come from the germline V gene. This CDR3 spans 16 amino acids. In DNA form, the CDR3 reads TGTGCCGGCAGCACCAGAGGGGGGGCAGGGAACACTGAAGCTTTCTTT. This encodes CAGSTRGGAGNTEAFF.

The chain employs TRBV7-2 and TRBJ1-5; 8 bases match TRBD1. The CDR3 consists of 15 residues. Germline CDR1 SGHTA, CDR2 FQGNSA. V dropped 1 base and J dropped 4; count of bases not matched to a gene: 3. Written as DNA, the CDR3 is TGTGCCAGCAGCTTAGAACGGACAGGGAATCAGCCCCAGCATTTT. Translating gives CASSLERTGNQPQHF.

The chain couples TRBV7-3 to TRBJ1-1, with D perhaps matching TRBD1 (5 bases). The CDR3 runs to 13 residues. Germline CDR1 is SGHTA and CDR2 is FQGTGA. V lost 3 bases, J lost 11 bases, and 16 bases lay in between. The chain's CDR3 is CASSFSPTGEAFF. As DNA, the CDR3 is TGTGCCAGCAGCTTCTCACCAACAGGAGAGGCTTTCTTT. Drawing the rest from reference TRBV7-3 and TRBJ1-1, the complete variable domain is GAGVSQTPSNKVTEKGKYVELRCDPISGHTALYWYRQSLGQGPEFLIYFQGTGAADDSGLPNDRFFAVRPEGSVSTLKIQRTERGDSAVYLCASSFSPTGEAFFGQGTRLTVV.

J is TRBJ1-1 and V is TRBV7-2, with D uncertain. Trimming shortened V by 1 base and J by 0 bases, and 9 bases separated the two germline ends. This CDR3 spans 15 amino acids. Germline CDR1 is SGHTA and CDR2 is FQGNSA. CDR3 loop: CASSLGMEMNTEAFF. In DNA, the CDR3 is TGTGCCAGCAGCTTAGGCATGGAGATGAACACTGAAGCTTTCTTT.

The rearrangement joins TRBV28 to TRBJ2-2, with TRBD1 matching 7 bases. The CDR3 contains 16 residues. Germline lookup yields CDR1 MDHEN and CDR2 SYDVKM. The junction had 8 bases not matched to a gene; V was cut back by 5 bases and J by 2 bases. CDR3 DNA: TGTGCCAGCAGTGACCCCGGGACAGCTAACACCGGGGAGCTGTTTTTT. It is translated as CASSDPGTANTGELFF.

The chain combines TRBV7-8 with TRBJ2-3, with 10 bases fitting TRBD1. Germline CDR1 reads SGHVS; CDR2 reads FQNEAQ. CDR3 length: 16 residues. The junction had 7 bases not matched to a gene; V was cut back by 5 bases and J by 2 bases. The CDR3: CASSPWTGGITDTQYF. In DNA form, the CDR3 reads TGTGCCAGCAGCCCCTGGACAGGGGGGATCACAGATACGCAGTATTTT.

J is TRBJ2-1 and V is TRBV7-3; unclear D gene. The CDR3 runs to 16 residues. The ends were cut back, 1 base at V and 1 base at J, with 11 bases in the middle. The germline CDR1 and CDR2 sequences are SGHTA and FQGTGA. The CDR3 sequence is CASSLRGFGSYNEQFF. The CDR3 DNA follows: TGTGCCAGCAGCTTAAGAGGTTTTGGGTCCTACAATGAGCAGTTCTTC.

The rearrangement joins TRBV6-5 to TRBJ1-1; TRBD1 is a possible D gene (5 bases). This CDR3 contains 14 residues. The germline V and J ends were trimmed by 7 bases and 6 bases, with 18 bases remaining between them. Germline V gives CDR1 MNHEY, CDR2 SVGAGI. CDR3 protein: CASNLGRGGAEAFF. For the CDR3, the DNA is TGTGCCAGCAACCTGGGACGGGGAGGGGCTGAAGCTTTCTTT.

The V and J genes are TRBV7-8 and TRBJ2-3, with a possible D match to TRBD2 (6 bases). The CDR3 runs to 17 residues. Germline CDR1 reads SGHVS; CDR2 reads FQNEAQ. The ends were cut back, 5 bases at V and 6 bases at J, with 24 bases in the middle. CDR3 region: CASSSGPGRTGRDTQYF. CDR3 nucleotides: TGTGCCAGCAGCAGCGGTCCAGGGAGGACCGGCCGTGATACGCAGTATTTT.

J is TRBJ1-1 and V is TRBV19; possible D gene TRBD1, 5 bases. Per germline, CDR1 LNHDA and CDR2 SQIVND (reference sequence). V was cut by 6 bases and J by 3 bases, with 11 bases left in between. CDR3 length equals 13 residues. CDR3 loop: CASRGDRYTEAFF. The CDR3 DNA sequence: TGTGCCAGTAGAGGAGACAGATACACTGAAGCTTTCTTT.

The J gene is TRBJ1-1, the V gene TRBV18, with 8 positions matching TRBD1. Looked up from germline, CDR1 is KGHSH and CDR2 is LQKENI. J was trimmed by 0 bases and V by 0 bases; bases with no gene match: 3. The CDR3 is made up of 16 amino acids. The CDR3 DNA reads as TGTGCCAGCTCACCACCGGGACAGGCCATGAACACTGAAGCTTTCTTT. As protein: CASSPPGQAMNTEAFF.

This clone was seen a few times. The chain recombines TRBV28 with TRBJ2-7; possibly TRBD2 for D (7 bases). V was cut by 1 base and J by 2 bases, with 12 bases left in between. Germline V gene data show CDR1 as MDHEN and CDR2 as SYDVKM. The CDR3 loop spans 15 amino acids. The CDR3 DNA follows: TGTGCCAGCAGTTTATCGGGGGGCAGTCCCTACGAGCAGTACTTC. It encodes CASSLSGGSPYEQYF.

The chain has TRBV6-5 and TRBJ1-6; tentative D call: TRBD1 (6 bases). The CDR3 consists of 15 residues. The germline gives CDR1 MNHEY, CDR2 SVGAGI. The ends were cut back, 5 bases at V and 8 bases at J, with 16 bases in the middle. The CDR3 DNA reads TGTGCCAGCAGTCCGCAAACAGGGTCCCATTCACCCCTCCACTTT. This sequence encodes CASSPQTGSHSPLHF.

This rearrangement joins TRBV7-8 to TRBJ2-3, with 7 nucleotides matching TRBD1. This CDR3 region has 14 residues. CDR1 is SGHVS, CDR2 FQNEAQ, per germline. V lost 11 bases, J lost 4 bases, and 12 bases stayed unmatched. The CDR3 DNA reads as TGTGCCGTTAGCAGGGGGTACGGTCCAGATACGCAGTATTTT. It is translated as CAVSRGYGPDTQYF.

This clone was seen a handful of times. The CDR3 DNA reads as TGTGCCAGCAGCCAAGAGGGTGTGGGGGGGGCCCCTCCGTTCTTC. Translation: CASSQEGVGGAPPFF. V is TRBV4-2 and J is TRBJ2-1; a weak D match, TRBD2 (7 bases). The CDR3 contains 15 residues. Germline-derived CDR1 and CDR2 are LGHNA and YNFKEQ. The ends were cut back, 0 bases at V and 15 bases at J, with 21 bases in the middle.

This chain uses TRBV4-2 with TRBJ2-3; TRBD2 matches 16 bases. CDR3 length: 17 residues. V was clipped by 4 bases and J by 3 bases; unmatched bases: 4. CDR1 and CDR2 from the germline V gene are LGHNA and YNFKEQ. The CDR3 DNA follows: TGTGCCAGCAGCCGAGGGACTAGCGGGGGGGGAACAGATACGCAGTATTTT. Amino acids: CASSRGTSGGGTDTQYF.

V and J are TRBV5-5 and TRBJ1-1, with D possibly being TRBD1 (5 bases). Per germline, CDR1 SGHKS and CDR2 YYEKEE (reference sequence). Trimming took 1 base from V and 4 from J, leaving 8 bases between them. CDR3 size: 13 residues. CDR3 protein: CASSLQGLTEAFF. DNA of the CDR3: TGTGCCAGCAGCTTGCAGGGACTCACTGAAGCTTTCTTT.

The J gene is TRBJ1-5, the V gene TRBV10-3; D is ambiguous. The V gene's germline CDR1 is ENHRY and CDR2 SYGVKD. This CDR3 is built from 13 residues. V was trimmed by 7 bases and J by 3 bases, leaving 10 bases between them. Here the CDR3 reads CAINGGFNQPQHF. Written as DNA, the CDR3 is TGTGCCATCAACGGCGGATTCAATCAGCCCCAGCATTTT.

The chain recombines TRBV7-8 with TRBJ2-3; the match to TRBD2 covers 12 bases. The CDR3 runs to 17 residues. V trimming: 6 bases; J trimming: 0 bases; junction bases outside the gene matches: 7. CDR1 is SGHVS, CDR2 FQNEAQ, per germline. CDR3 sequence reads: CASRPTSGGTSTDTQYF. The CDR3 region has the DNA TGTGCCAGCAGGCCGACTAGCGGGGGTACTAGCACAGATACGCAGTATTTT.